The T cell receptor (beta chain) under discussion was sequenced for a study of cytomegalovirus exposure and HLA in healthy donors. Regarding this clone: Antigen unknown.

Study findings and constraints: Previous analysis showed most TCR beta V segments were productive about 90% or about 30% of the time. An analysis was carried out at a later point. It showed that HLA-associated TCR beta chains were more clonally expanded than equally common non-associated chains.

The PCR contained 60 Vbeta and 13 Jbeta primers. The assay was immunoSEQ multiplex PCR, and TCRdb's table has in-frame clones only and misses some. The sample has about 72,000 clones. V dropped 6 bases and J dropped 0; count of bases not matched to a gene: 17. The germline CDR1 and CDR2 sequences are SGHRS and YFSETQ. The CDR3 spans 19 residues. What was sequenced was PBMCs. The chain couples TRBV5-1 to TRBJ2-1; 8 bases match TRBD1. This clonotype was sampled from a woman in her forties in good health and CMV-seropositive. This CDR3 is CASTPGQAFYLSSYNEQFF. The CDR3 DNA sequence: TGCGCCAGCACCCCGGGACAGGCTTTTTATCTTAGCTCCTACAATGAGCAGTTCTTC. Filled out from reference TRBV5-1 and TRBJ2-1, the complete variable domain reads KAGVTQTPRYLIKTRGQQVTLSCSPISGHRSVSWYQQTPGQGLQFLFEYFSETQRNKGNFPGRFSGRQFSNSRSEMNVSTLELGDSALYLCASTPGQAFYLSSYNEQFFGPGTRLTVL.